This T cell receptor (beta chain) is from a study of T cell changes during pregnancy in multiple sclerosis. The V end lost 0 bases, the J end lost 2 bases, and 8 bases lay between the germline ends. From germline, CDR1 is SGHRS and CDR2 YFSETQ. The CDR3 contains 14 residues. Sequencing was performed with immunoSEQ multiplex PCR; in TCRdb, only in-frame clones are kept and a portion is missing. The sample lists about 44,000 clones, 89% occurring once. In the case of this clone: This sample also contains other DNA sequences that code for the same CDR3.

The chain is built from TRBV5-1 and TRBJ1-2; no firm D call. This receptor was identified in a female donor with multiple sclerosis, enrolled in a pregnancy study. Sequencing was performed on CD4+ T cells from peripheral blood mononuclear cells, taken after pregnancy. The CDR3 sequence: CASSLERANYGYTF. The DNA for the CDR3 is TGCGCCAGCAGCTTGGAGAGGGCAAACTATGGCTACACCTTC.